This TCR beta chain is from a study of control samples from healthy donors and cancer patients. The data were produced by immunoSEQ multiplex PCR, yet TCRdb's version contains in-frame clones alone and is incomplete. This sample carries some 80,000 clones, approximately 92% of them seen once, and the ten largest clones take approximately 5.8%. V gave up 0 bases and J gave up 7 bases, with 9 bases separating them. The CDR3 has 14 amino acids. The germline CDR1 and CDR2 sequences are LGHNA and YNFKEQ. This clone was observed a single time. The sequence came from a woman aged 60-75 years in good health. V and J are TRBV4-2 and TRBJ2-2; D call uncertain. Sequencing was done on a sample of blood. CDR3 in amino acids: CASSQEAVGGELFF. CDR3 DNA sequence: TGTGCCAGCAGCCAAGAAGCCGTTGGCGGGGAGCTGTTTTTT.